What follows is one TCR beta chain and its context. This entry is derived from a study of cytomegalovirus exposure and HLA in healthy donors. Study background: In a later analysis, it was reported that the roughly 130 validation repertoires had been produced on the same platform as the 500 to 850 repertoires belonging to the first cohort.

Assay used: immunoSEQ multiplex PCR; TCRdb lists only in-frame clones, some missing. Of 170,000 or so clones in the sample, roughly 85% are singletons; the top ten hold 15% to 20%. Trimming shortened V by 6 bases and J by 0 bases, and 14 bases separated the two germline ends. Looked up from germline, CDR1 is SQVTM and CDR2 is ANQGSEA. The CDR3 length is 14 residues. The chain recombines TRBV29-1 with TRBJ1-2; maybe TRBD1 (6 bases). Sequencing input: PBMCs. The sequence was collected from a man aged 18 to 29 in good health and CMV-seropositive. CDR3 in DNA: TGCAGCGTATGGGATTGGACAGCTAACTATGGCTACACCTTC. It translates to CSVWDWTANYGYTF.